Presented here are 15 T cell receptor beta chains from one specimen sequenced in a study of identical twins. TCRdb fed the 5' RACE reads into MiXCR, producing one record per CDR3 protein. Among approximately 190,000 distinct CDR3 sequences listed, about 16% were seen once. Another study also made use of these data, one on T cells expressing NK-cell markers.

Source material: CD8+ T cells sorted from blood. The receptors were sampled from a young woman in good health.

This clonotype was seen a few times. The rearrangement uses TRBV2 and TRBJ2-3; D is undetermined. This CDR3 has 14 amino acids. Germline V gene data show CDR1 as SNHLY and CDR2 as FYNNEI. With 10 bases removed from V and 0 bases from J, the gap between germline ends came to 14 bases. In DNA, the CDR3 is TGTGCCACCTTGAGCCGCACTAGCACAGATACGCAGTATTTT. It translates to CATLSRTSTDTQYF.

This clonotype has a handful of counts. CDR3 in amino acids: CSAPLTEEGTQYF. DNA of the CDR3: TGCAGTGCCCCCCTGACCGAGGAAGGGACCCAGTACTTC. The chain carries TRBV20-1 and TRBJ2-5; D gene ambiguous. This CDR3 is 13 amino acids long. Germline V gene data show CDR1 as DFQATT and CDR2 as SNEGSKA (reference sequence). Between the trimmed V and J ends, which lost 6 bases and 7 bases, there was a span of 18 bases.

This clonotype was found a few times. The chain uses TRBV9 and TRBJ1-1; D uncertain. Per the germline V gene, CDR1 is SGDLS and CDR2 is YYNGEE. The V end was cut by 10 bases, the J end by 11 bases, with 9 bases between. There are 8 residues in the CDR3. CDR3 loop: CAGGRAFF. As DNA, the CDR3 is TGTGCCGGAGGTAGGGCTTTCTTT. Full variable domain (remainder filled in from reference TRBV9 and TRBJ1-1): DSGVTQTPKHLITATGQRVTLRCSPRSGDLSVYWYQQSLDQGLQFLIQYYNGEERAKGNILERFSAQQFPDLHSELNLSSLELGDSALYFCAGGRAFFGQGTRLTVV.

This clonotype was found many times. The CDR3 reads CASKGSSYNEQFF. CDR3 in DNA: TGTGCCAGCAAGGGGAGCTCCTACAATGAGCAGTTCTTC. This chain joins TRBV3-1 and TRBJ2-1; D may be TRBD1 or TRBD2 (5 bases each). Deletions cut 7 bases from V and 0 bases from J, with 7 bases between. Germline V gene sequence: CDR1 LGHDT, CDR2 YNNKEL (reference sequence). CDR3 length: 13 amino acids.

V and J are TRBV2 and TRBJ1-2, with 8 bases that match TRBD1. Germline V gives CDR1 SNHLY, CDR2 FYNNEI. This CDR3 contains 14 residues. V was clipped by 7 bases and J by 6 bases; unmatched bases: 10. The chain's CDR3 is CASITRGRGDGYTF. CDR3 bases: TGTGCCAGCATTACCAGGGGGCGCGGGGATGGCTACACCTTC. The full variable domain, its missing parts supplied by reference TRBV2 and TRBJ1-2, is EPEVTQTPSHQVTQMGQEVILRCVPISNHLYFYWYRQILGQKVEFLVSFYNNEISEKSEIFDDQFSVERPDGSNFTLKIRSTKLEDSAMYFCASITRGRGDGYTFGSGTRLTVV.

This clonotype was detected a few times. This chain uses TRBV20-1 with TRBJ1-2, with a tentative D call TRBD1 (5 bases). This CDR3 has 14 residues. Germline loops: CDR1 DFQATT, CDR2 SNEGSKA (reference sequence). Between the trimmed V and J ends, which lost 5 bases and 5 bases, there was a span of 18 bases. CDR3 sequence reads: CSAPGGRSYYGYTF. Written as DNA, the CDR3 is TGCAGTGCTCCGGGGGGACGGAGTTATTATGGCTACACCTTC.

This chain joins TRBV23-1 and TRBJ2-1, with D unresolved. TRBV23-1 is annotated as an ORF whose role is uncertain. The CDR3 loop spans 12 amino acids. Trimming pared 1 base from V and 15 bases from J, leaving 13 bases between. CDR3 loop: CASSQFLGRLFF. In nucleotides, the CDR3 is TGCGCCAGCAGTCAATTTCTGGGCAGACTGTTCTTC.

The V gene is TRBV27, the J gene TRBJ2-7; no clear D. V was pared by 5 bases and J by 2 bases, with 10 bases between. This CDR3 contains 13 residues. CDR1 is MNHEY, CDR2 SMNVEV, per germline (reference sequence). This CDR3 reads CASSAKITYEQYF. CDR3 DNA sequence: TGTGCCAGCAGTGCAAAGATCACCTACGAGCAGTACTTC.

This clonotype was seen a few times. This chain links TRBV3-1 with TRBJ2-7; possible D gene TRBD2, 5 bases. The CDR3 sequence is 15 residues long. V lost 1 base to trimming and J lost 1 base, with 11 bases between them. The germline V gene has CDR1 LGHDT and CDR2 YNNKEL (reference sequence). CDR3 sequence: CASSQVSEGSYEQYF. CDR3 bases: TGTGCCAGCAGCCAAGTTTCCGAGGGATCCTACGAGCAGTACTTC.

The CDR3 DNA reads as TGCAGTGCGCACCATCCGGGACAGGGGGCGAAAGAGCAGTACTTC. This encodes CSAHHPGQGAKEQYF. V and J are TRBV20-1 and TRBJ2-7; 12 nucleotides align to TRBD1. The germline V gene has CDR1 DFQATT and CDR2 SNEGSKA (reference sequence). V lost 6 bases, J lost 7 bases, and 13 bases stayed unmatched. The CDR3 length is 15 residues.

Only a few counts were recorded for this clonotype. This chain joins TRBV12-3 or TRBV12-4 and TRBJ1-1, with D possibly TRBD1 on 6 matching bases. This CDR3 is 14 amino acids long. V lost 1 base and J lost 2, with 8 bases in between. DNA of the CDR3: TGTGCCAGCAGTTTAGGACAGGTAAACACTGAAGCTTTCTTT. Its translation is CASSLGQVNTEAFF.

The gene calls are TRBV12-3 or TRBV12-4 and TRBJ2-7; TRBD2 is a possible D gene (5 bases). The CDR3 sequence is 16 residues long. The germline V and J ends were trimmed by 5 bases and 7 bases, with 24 bases remaining between them. The chain's CDR3 is CASSPLGTARALEQYF. CDR3 nucleotides: TGTGCCAGCAGTCCCCTGGGAACGGCGAGGGCTCTTGAGCAGTACTTC.

The chain recombines TRBV20-1 with TRBJ2-1; D gene uncertain. This CDR3 has 13 residues. The V gene's germline CDR1 is DFQATT and CDR2 SNEGSKA (reference sequence). With 1 base removed from V and 2 bases from J, the gap between germline ends came to 6 bases. CDR3 in DNA: TGCAGTGCTAGAGGAAGGGCCTACAATGAGCAGTTCTTC. Translated, it gives CSARGRAYNEQFF.

This clonotype was seen more than once but under ten times. The CDR3 sequence is CASTPNVEETQYF. CDR3 bases: TGTGCCAGCACCCCGAATGTTGAGGAGACCCAGTACTTC. The V call is TRBV7-6, the J call TRBJ2-5; D is unclear. CDR1 SGHVS and CDR2 FNYEAQ come from the germline V gene. Trimming stripped 7 bases from V and 5 bases from J, with 14 bases between. This CDR3 spans 13 amino acids.

This clonotype was recorded many times. The V and J genes are TRBV7-2 and TRBJ1-2; TRBD1 aligns across 7 bases. The CDR3 spans 18 residues. Germline CDR1 and CDR2: SGHTA and FQGNSA. V shed 2 bases and J 5 bases; nucleotides not matched to a gene: 17. The CDR3 nucleotides are TGTGCCAGCAGCTTACTCCAGGACAGGACCCTAACTGGGTATGGCTACACCTTC. Residues: CASSLLQDRTLTGYGYTF.